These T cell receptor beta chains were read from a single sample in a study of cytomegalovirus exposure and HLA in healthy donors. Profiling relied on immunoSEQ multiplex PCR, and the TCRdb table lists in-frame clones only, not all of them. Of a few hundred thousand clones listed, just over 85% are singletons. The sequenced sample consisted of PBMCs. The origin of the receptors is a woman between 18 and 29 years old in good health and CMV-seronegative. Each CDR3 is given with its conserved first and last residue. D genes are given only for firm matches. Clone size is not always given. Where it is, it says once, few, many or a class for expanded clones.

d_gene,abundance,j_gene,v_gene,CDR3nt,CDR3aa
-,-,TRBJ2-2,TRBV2,TGTGCCAGCAGTGAAGCGAATCTTGGCCCTGGGGAGCTGTTTTTT,CASSEANLGPGELFF
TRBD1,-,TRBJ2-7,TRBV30,TGTGCCTGGAGTCTCAGGGGGCCATACGAGCAGTACTTC,CAWSLRGPYEQYF
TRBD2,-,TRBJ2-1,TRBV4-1,TGCGCCAGCAGCCAGGGGTGGACTAGCGGGAGGGTGAGTTCAAATGAGCAGTTCTTC,CASSQGWTSGRVSSNEQFF
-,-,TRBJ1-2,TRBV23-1,TGCGCCAGCAGTCACCTCCCGTCAGCGAACTATGGCTACACCTTC,CASSHLPSANYGYTF
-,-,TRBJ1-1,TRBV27,TGTGCCAGCAGTCCCTCCGGGGGAAGGGGCCCGGCTTTCTTT,CASSPSGGRGPAFF
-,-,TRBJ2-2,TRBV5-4,TGTGCCAGCAGCTTGGCGGGTCCGCGGGGCACCGGGGAGCTGTTTTTT,CASSLAGPRGTGELFF
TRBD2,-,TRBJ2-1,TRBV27,TGTGCCAGCAGTTTAATGAACATAGCGGGGAGCTCCTACAATGAGCAGTTCTTC,CASSLMNIAGSSYNEQFF
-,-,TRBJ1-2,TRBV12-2,TGTGCAAGTCGCTTTGTGACAGTAGAGTATGGCTACACCTTC,CASRFVTVEYGYTF
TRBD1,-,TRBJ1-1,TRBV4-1,TGCGCCAGCAGCCAAGCAGGACAGGGTGGGACTGAAGCTTTCTTT,CASSQAGQGGTEAFF
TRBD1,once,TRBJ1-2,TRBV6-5,TGTGCCAGCAGTTACTCGCCGGGACAGGATATCACCTTC,CASSYSPGQDITF
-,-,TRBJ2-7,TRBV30,TGTGCCTGGAGTTGGGACTTTGAGACCTACGAGCAGTACTTC,CAWSWDFETYEQYF
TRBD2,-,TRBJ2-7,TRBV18,TGTGCCAGCTCACCCTGGAGACTAGCGGGGGGCCCTTACGAGCAGTACTTC,CASSPWRLAGGPYEQYF
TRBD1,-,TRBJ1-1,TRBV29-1,TGCAGCGTCTTGACAGGGGAGAACACTGAAGCTTTCTTT,CSVLTGENTEAFF
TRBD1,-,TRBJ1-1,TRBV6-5,TGTGCCAGCAGACGGGACAGGGGATCAAACACTGAAGCTTTCTTT,CASRRDRGSNTEAFF
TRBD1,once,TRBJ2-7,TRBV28,TGTGCCAGCAGCCTTTATGCCCCGGGACAGGGGTACGAGCAGTACTTC,CASSLYAPGQGYEQYF
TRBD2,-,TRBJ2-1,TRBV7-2,TGTGCCAGCAGCTGGGTAGCGGGAGTCTCTTACAATGAGCAGTTCTTC,CASSWVAGVSYNEQFF
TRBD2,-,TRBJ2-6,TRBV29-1,TGCAGCGTTGGGAGAGGGAGGGCTAGCTCTGGGGCCAACGTCCTGACTTTC,CSVGRGRASSGANVLTF
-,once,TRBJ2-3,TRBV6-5,TGTGCCAGCAGTCCAGGGACTTTCTTCACAGATACGCAGTATTTT,CASSPGTFFTDTQYF